This TCR beta chain was identified in a study of beta chain features in type 1 diabetes. Comments on this clone: The antigen is undetermined.

Since all of the isolated RNA was reverse transcribed, expressed TCRB transcripts were what got sequenced. Clones were read by immunoSEQ multiplex PCR, and TCRdb kept only the in-frame ones, dropping some. The sample lists around 310,000 clones; approximately 11% were seen once. Findings and caveats of the study: For type 1 diabetes patients, VDJ junctions showed fewer insertions and more deletions.

The V end was cut by 2 bases, the J end by 6 bases, with 11 bases between. This CDR3 spans 13 amino acids. From germline, CDR1 is SGHRS and CDR2 YFSETQ. CD4+ naive, central memory, regulatory and stem cell-like memory subsets were isolated by sorting on CD45RO/CCR7/CD25/CD127/CD95/CD27. The J gene is TRBJ1-1, the V gene TRBV5-1, with TRBD1 as a possible D gene (5 bases). This clonotype originated in a woman in her 30s in good health. The specimen was naive CD4+ T cells from blood. CDR3 nucleotide sequence: TGCGCCAGCAGCTTCCAGGGAAGCCCTGAAGCTTTCTTT. Its translation: CASSFQGSPEAFF.